The sequence of this TCR beta chain was determined in a study of blood T cell repertoires in COVID-19. Study-wide context: Some COVID-19 samples were acute and others convalescent; all came from the United States, Italy and Spain. T cells, B-cell-depleted T cells, or PBMCs provided the cDNA or gDNA that served as material.

V shed 2 bases, J shed 8 bases, and the junction held 12 bases outside the gene matches. CDR3 size: 16 residues. Looked up from germline, CDR1 is KGHSH and CDR2 is LQKENI. Generated by immunoSEQ multiplex PCR, the TCRdb table keeps only in-frame clones and is missing some. The table records about 140,000 clones, roughly 80% of them present only once. Sequenced: peripheral blood. The chain recombines TRBV18 with TRBJ2-1; 7 bases are a match to TRBD1. This TCR came from a woman older than 75 in a cohort sampled during active or convalescent COVID-19. The CDR3 nucleotides are TGTGCCAGCTCACCAAGGCGGCAGGGGGTAGCCGATGAGCAGTTCTTC. It translates to CASSPRRQGVADEQFF.